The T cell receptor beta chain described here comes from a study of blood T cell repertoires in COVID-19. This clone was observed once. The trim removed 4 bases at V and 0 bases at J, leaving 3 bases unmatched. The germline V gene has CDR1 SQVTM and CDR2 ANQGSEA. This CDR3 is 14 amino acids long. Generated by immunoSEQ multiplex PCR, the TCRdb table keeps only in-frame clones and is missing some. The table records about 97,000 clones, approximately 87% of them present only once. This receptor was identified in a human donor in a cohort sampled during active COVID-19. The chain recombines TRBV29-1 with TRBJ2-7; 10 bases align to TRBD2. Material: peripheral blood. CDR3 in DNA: TGCAGCGTTGTCGGGACTAGCGACTCCTACGAGCAGTACTTC. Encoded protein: CSVVGTSDSYEQYF.